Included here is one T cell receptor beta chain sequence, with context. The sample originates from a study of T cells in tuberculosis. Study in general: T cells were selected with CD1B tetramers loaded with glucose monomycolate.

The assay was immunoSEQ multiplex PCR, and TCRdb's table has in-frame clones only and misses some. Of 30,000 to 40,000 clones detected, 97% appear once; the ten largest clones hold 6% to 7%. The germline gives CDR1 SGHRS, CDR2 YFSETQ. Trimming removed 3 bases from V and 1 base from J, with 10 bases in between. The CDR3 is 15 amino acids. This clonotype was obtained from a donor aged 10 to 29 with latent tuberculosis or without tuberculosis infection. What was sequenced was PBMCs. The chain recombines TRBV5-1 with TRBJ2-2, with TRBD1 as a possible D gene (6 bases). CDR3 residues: CASSSTGLNTGELFF. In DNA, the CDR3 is TGCGCCAGCAGCTCCACAGGGTTGAACACCGGGGAGCTGTTTTTT.